The rows below give T cell receptor beta chains drawn from one sample of a study of blood T cell repertoires in COVID-19. Profiling relied on immunoSEQ multiplex PCR, and the TCRdb table lists in-frame clones only, not all of them. Of 130,000 or so clones in the sample, roughly 80% are singletons; the top ten hold 12%. The sample taken for sequencing was peripheral blood. The receptors were sampled from a woman aged 55 to 70 with acute or convalescent COVID-19. Both conserved end residues are part of each CDR3. D genes are given only for firm matches. Size tells how often a clone was seen (once, few, many) or the class of an expanded clone, and some rows leave it out.

j_call | d_call | v_call | clone_size | cdr3_aa | cdr3_nt
TRBJ2-2 | - | TRBV30 | - | CAWNRQANTGELFF | TGTGCCTGGAACCGACAGGCGAACACCGGGGAGCTGTTTTTT
TRBJ1-1 | - | TRBV30 | - | CAWGRREAFF | TGTGCCTGGGGACGTCGGGAAGCTTTCTTT
TRBJ2-3 | TRBD1 | TRBV5-1 | - | CASSWGRTGFTDTQYF | TGCGCCAGCAGTTGGGGCCGGACAGGGTTTACAGATACGCAGTATTTT
TRBJ2-1 | - | TRBV9 | - | CASSLLVSASSYNEQFF | TGTGCCAGCAGCTTGCTGGTCTCTGCGAGCTCCTACAATGAGCAGTTCTTC
TRBJ2-1 | TRBD1 | TRBV5-1 | - | CASSLDSQGAGPFHEQFF | TGCGCCAGCAGCTTGGATTCACAGGGGGCAGGGCCATTCCATGAGCAGTTCTTC
TRBJ2-2 | TRBD1 | TRBV6-5 | - | CASKGAVHTGELFF | TGTGCCTCAAAGGGGGCTGTCCATACCGGGGAGCTGTTTTTT
TRBJ1-1 | TRBD1 | TRBV18 | - | CASSQTGGIEAFF | TGTGCCAGCTCTCAGACAGGGGGAATTGAAGCTTTCTTT
TRBJ2-6 | - | TRBV7-2 | - | CASSRMQAGSGANVLTF | TGTGCCAGCAGCCGTATGCAGGCCGGCTCTGGGGCCAACGTCCTGACTTTC
TRBJ1-3 | - | TRBV19 | - | CASSPDRTNSGNTIYF | TGTGCCAGTAGCCCGGACAGAACCAACTCTGGAAACACCATATATTTT
TRBJ1-2 | TRBD1 | TRBV4-2 | - | CASSQEYRGNYGYTF | TGTGCCAGCAGCCAAGAATACAGGGGGAACTATGGCTACACCTTC
TRBJ1-2 | TRBD1 | TRBV6-6 | - | CASSWDTGEGYGYTF | TGTGCCAGCAGTTGGGACACAGGGGAAGGGTATGGCTACACCTTC
TRBJ1-1 | - | TRBV14 | - | CASSRIQDTEAFF | TGTGCCAGCAGCCGAATACAAGACACTGAAGCTTTCTTT
TRBJ1-1 | TRBD1 | TRBV7-8 | - | CASTQRRGQTEAFF | TGTGCCAGCACCCAAAGGAGGGGGCAGACTGAAGCTTTCTTT
TRBJ1-6 | TRBD1 | TRBV27 | - | CASSLEGAANSPLHF | TGTGCCAGCAGTTTAGAGGGGGCAGCTAATTCACCCCTCCACTTT
TRBJ1-4 | - | TRBV6-5 | few | CASSFDRIKDEKLFF | TGTGCCAGCAGCTTCGACAGGATTAAGGATGAAAAACTGTTTTTT
TRBJ1-6 | TRBD1 | TRBV4-1 | - | CASSLNRGENSPLHF | TGCGCCAGCAGCTTGAACAGGGGTGAGAATTCACCCCTCCACTTT
TRBJ1-5 | - | TRBV27 | few | CASRLFEASNQPQHF | TGTGCCAGCAGATTATTTGAGGCGAGCAATCAGCCCCAGCATTTT
TRBJ2-6 | - | TRBV12-3/TRBV12-4 | - | CASSSPRANVLTF | TGTGCCAGCAGTTCCCCTAGGGCCAACGTCCTGACTTTC
TRBJ2-5 | TRBD1 | TRBV6-5 | - | CASRRTGGLETQYF | TGTGCCAGCCGAAGGACAGGGGGCTTAGAGACCCAGTACTTC
TRBJ1-1 | - | TRBV6-5 | - | CASSYTGKAFF | TGTGCCAGCAGTTATACAGGGAAAGCTTTCTTT
TRBJ2-5 | - | TRBV18 | - | CASSPAEETQYF | TGTGCCAGCTCACCTGCCGAGGAGACCCAGTACTTC
TRBJ2-1 | - | TRBV21-1 | - | CASSSESEQFF | TGTGCCAGCAGTTCGGAGAGTGAGCAGTTCTTC
TRBJ1-1 | TRBD1 | TRBV5-1 | once | CASSLVLTSGTVAEAFF | TGCGCCAGCAGCTTGGTACTAACTTCCGGGACAGTGGCTGAAGCTTTCTTT
TRBJ2-3 | TRBD2 | TRBV4-2 | - | CASSQVLPYTRGGQLSTDTQYF | TGTGCCAGCAGCCAAGTACTACCCTACACGCGGGGGGGCCAATTAAGCACAGATACGCAGTATTTT
TRBJ2-5 | - | TRBV3-1/TRBV3-2 | - | CASSQVGTAGETQYF | TGTGCCAGCAGCCAAGTGGGGACTGCCGGGGAGACCCAGTACTTC
TRBJ2-1 | TRBD2 | TRBV4-2 | few | CASSPRTSGGYNEQFF | TGTGCCAGCAGCCCTCGGACTAGCGGGGGGTACAATGAGCAGTTCTTC
TRBJ2-2 | - | TRBV10-3 | - | CATIKGDLATGELFF | TGTGCCACCATTAAGGGGGACCTTGCCACCGGGGAGCTGTTTTTT
TRBJ1-4 | - | TRBV7-3 | - | CASSPSGPHEKLFF | TGTGCCAGCAGCCCTTCGGGTCCTCATGAAAAACTGTTTTTT
TRBJ2-3 | TRBD1 | TRBV24-1 | - | CATSDTGGTDTQYF | TGTGCCACCAGTGATACAGGGGGCACAGATACGCAGTATTTT
TRBJ1-5 | TRBD1 | TRBV4-1 | once | CASSQTTQGDQPQHF | TGCGCCAGCAGCCAAACGACGCAGGGGGATCAGCCCCAGCATTTT
TRBJ2-3 | - | TRBV9 | - | CASSDFNTQYF | TGTGCCAGCAGCGATTTCAATACGCAGTATTTT
TRBJ1-1 | TRBD1 | TRBV29-1 | - | CSAQGQEGAAIEAFF | TGCAGCGCTCAGGGTCAAGAGGGGGCGGCGATTGAAGCTTTCTTT
TRBJ1-5 | - | TRBV12-5 | many | CASGNGGQPQHF | TGTGCTAGTGGTAATGGAGGTCAGCCCCAGCATTTT
TRBJ2-1 | TRBD1 | TRBV30 | - | CAWSLGTGGNGDEQFF | TGTGCCTGGAGTCTTGGGACAGGGGGGAACGGGGATGAGCAGTTCTTC
TRBJ2-5 | - | TRBV28 | - | CASSTRETQYF | TGTGCCAGCAGTACCCGGGAGACCCAGTACTTC
TRBJ1-1 | TRBD1 | TRBV2 | - | CASKGQGASNEAFF | TGTGCCAGCAAGGGACAGGGGGCAAGTAATGAAGCTTTCTTT
TRBJ2-7 | TRBD1 | TRBV6-5 | - | CAGRRTGSYEQYF | TGTGCCGGTCGTAGGACAGGATCCTACGAGCAGTACTTC
TRBJ2-3 | TRBD1 | TRBV7-6 | - | CASSLEPGGITDTQYF | TGTGCCAGCAGCTTAGAGCCAGGGGGTATCACAGATACGCAGTATTTT
TRBJ1-4 | - | TRBV5-1 | - | CASSAGQSNEKLFF | TGCGCCAGCAGCGCCGGACAGTCTAATGAAAAACTGTTTTTT
TRBJ1-2 | - | TRBV5-4 | - | CASRQTGNYGYTF | TGTGCCAGCAGACAGACAGGAAACTATGGCTACACCTTC
TRBJ2-2 | - | TRBV5-1 | - | CASSLEWAVGELFF | TGCGCCAGCAGCTTGGAATGGGCCGTCGGGGAGCTGTTTTTT
TRBJ1-2 | - | TRBV7-2 | - | CASSLGTEVYGYTF | TGTGCCAGCAGCTTAGGGACGGAGGTTTATGGCTACACCTTC
TRBJ2-5 | TRBD2 | TRBV7-3 | - | CASSLTALSTSGGRETQYF | TGTGCCAGCAGCTTAACAGCCTTAAGTACTAGCGGGGGACGGGAGACCCAGTACTTC
TRBJ1-4 | - | TRBV11-2 | - | CASSLGGGLKLFF | TGTGCCAGCAGCTTAGGTGGGGGCTTGAAACTGTTTTTT
TRBJ1-2 | - | TRBV18 | few | CASSPQDGGATLYGYTF | TGTGCCAGCTCACCACAGGATGGGGGGGCGACCCTCTATGGCTACACCTTC
TRBJ1-2 | - | TRBV12-3/TRBV12-4 | - | CASSPYRNTGYTF | TGTGCCAGCAGCCCTTACAGAAATACTGGCTACACCTTC